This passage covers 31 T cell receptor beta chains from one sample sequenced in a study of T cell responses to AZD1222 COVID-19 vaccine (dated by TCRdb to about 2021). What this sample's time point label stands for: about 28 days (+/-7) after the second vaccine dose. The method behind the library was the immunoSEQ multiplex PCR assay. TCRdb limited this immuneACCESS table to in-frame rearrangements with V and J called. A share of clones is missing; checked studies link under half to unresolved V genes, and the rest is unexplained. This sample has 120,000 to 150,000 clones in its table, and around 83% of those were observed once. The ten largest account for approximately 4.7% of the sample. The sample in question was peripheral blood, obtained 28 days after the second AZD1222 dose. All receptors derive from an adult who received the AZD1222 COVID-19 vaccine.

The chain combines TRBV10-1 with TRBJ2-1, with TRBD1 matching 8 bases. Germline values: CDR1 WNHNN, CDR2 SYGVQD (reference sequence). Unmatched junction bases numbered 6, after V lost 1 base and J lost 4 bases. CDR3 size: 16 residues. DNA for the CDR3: TGCGCCAGCAGTGAGTACGGACAGGGTGGATACAATGAGCAGTTCTTC. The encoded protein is CASSEYGQGGYNEQFF.

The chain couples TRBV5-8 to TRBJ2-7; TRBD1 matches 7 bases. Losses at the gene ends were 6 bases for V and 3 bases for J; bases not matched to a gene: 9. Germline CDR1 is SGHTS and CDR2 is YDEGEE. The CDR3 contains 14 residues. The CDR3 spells CASIYTGVIYEQYF. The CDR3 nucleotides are TGTGCCAGCATATATACAGGGGTAATCTACGAGCAGTACTTC.

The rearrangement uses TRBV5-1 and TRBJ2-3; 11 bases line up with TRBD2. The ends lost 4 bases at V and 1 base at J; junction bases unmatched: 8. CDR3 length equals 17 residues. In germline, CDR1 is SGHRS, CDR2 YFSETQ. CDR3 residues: CASSPGALAGGTDTQYF. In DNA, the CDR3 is TGCGCCAGCAGCCCGGGAGCACTAGCGGGGGGCACAGATACGCAGTATTTT.

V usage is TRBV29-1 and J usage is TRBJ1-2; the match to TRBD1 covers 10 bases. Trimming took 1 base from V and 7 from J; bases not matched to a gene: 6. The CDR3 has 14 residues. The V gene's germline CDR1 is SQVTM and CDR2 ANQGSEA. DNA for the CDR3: TGCAGCGTTGAAGGGGGGACAGGGGTAGTTGGCTACACCTTC. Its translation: CSVEGGTGVVGYTF.

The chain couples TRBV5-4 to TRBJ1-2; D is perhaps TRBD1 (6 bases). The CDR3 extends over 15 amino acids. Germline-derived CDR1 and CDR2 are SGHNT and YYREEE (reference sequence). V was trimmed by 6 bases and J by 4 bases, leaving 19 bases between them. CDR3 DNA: TGTGCCAGCAACGAGGGCCCGGGACAAAGCTATGGCTACACCTTC. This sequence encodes CASNEGPGQSYGYTF. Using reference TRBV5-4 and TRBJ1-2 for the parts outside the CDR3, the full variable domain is ETGVTQSPTHLIKTRGQQVTLRCSSQSGHNTVSWYQQALGQGPQFIFQYYREEENGRGNFPPRFSGLQFPNYSSELNVNALELDDSALYLCASNEGPGQSYGYTFGSGTRLTVV.

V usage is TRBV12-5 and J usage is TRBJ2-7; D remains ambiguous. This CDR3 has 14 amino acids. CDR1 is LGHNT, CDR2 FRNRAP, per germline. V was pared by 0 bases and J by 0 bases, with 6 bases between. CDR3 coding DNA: TGTGCTAGTGGTTTGGTCCTGGCCTCCTACGAGCAGTACTTC. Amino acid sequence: CASGLVLASYEQYF.

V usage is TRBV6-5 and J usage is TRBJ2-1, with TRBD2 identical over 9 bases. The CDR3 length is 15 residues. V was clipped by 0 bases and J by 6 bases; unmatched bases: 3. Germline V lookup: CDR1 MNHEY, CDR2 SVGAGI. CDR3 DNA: TGTGCCAGCAGTTACTCCCTAGCGGGACGCAATGAGCAGTTCTTC. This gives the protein CASSYSLAGRNEQFF.

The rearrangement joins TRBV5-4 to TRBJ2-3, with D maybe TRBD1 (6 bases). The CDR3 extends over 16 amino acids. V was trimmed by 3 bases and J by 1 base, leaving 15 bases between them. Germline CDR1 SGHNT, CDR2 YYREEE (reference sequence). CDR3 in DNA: TGTGCCAGCAGCTCTACAGGGTTTTCGGGCACAGATACGCAGTATTTT. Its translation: CASSSTGFSGTDTQYF.

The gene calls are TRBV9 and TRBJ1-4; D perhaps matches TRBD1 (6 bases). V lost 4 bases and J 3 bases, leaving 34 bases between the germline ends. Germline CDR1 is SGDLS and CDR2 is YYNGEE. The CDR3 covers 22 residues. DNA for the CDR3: TGTGCCAGCAGCTTCTACCCCCCGGGACACCCCCGACCCCAAGGTCCTAATGAAAAACTGTTTTTT. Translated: CASSFYPPGHPRPQGPNEKLFF.

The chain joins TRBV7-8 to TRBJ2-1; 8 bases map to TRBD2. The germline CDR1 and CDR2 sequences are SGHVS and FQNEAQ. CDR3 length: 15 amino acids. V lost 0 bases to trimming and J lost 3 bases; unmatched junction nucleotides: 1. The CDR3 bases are TGTGCCAGCAGCTTAGCTAGCGGGGTCTACAATGAGCAGTTCTTC. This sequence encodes CASSLASGVYNEQFF.

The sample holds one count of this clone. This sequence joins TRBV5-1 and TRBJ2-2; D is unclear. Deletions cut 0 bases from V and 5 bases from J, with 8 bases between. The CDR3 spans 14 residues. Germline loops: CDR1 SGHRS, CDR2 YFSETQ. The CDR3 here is CASSLAYSTGELFF. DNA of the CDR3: TGCGCCAGCAGCTTGGCATATTCTACCGGGGAGCTGTTTTTT.

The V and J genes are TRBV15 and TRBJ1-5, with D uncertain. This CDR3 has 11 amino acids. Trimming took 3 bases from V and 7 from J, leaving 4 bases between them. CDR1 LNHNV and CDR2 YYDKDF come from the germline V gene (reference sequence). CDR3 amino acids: CATSRFQPQHF. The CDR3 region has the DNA TGTGCCACCAGCAGGTTCCAGCCCCAGCATTTT.

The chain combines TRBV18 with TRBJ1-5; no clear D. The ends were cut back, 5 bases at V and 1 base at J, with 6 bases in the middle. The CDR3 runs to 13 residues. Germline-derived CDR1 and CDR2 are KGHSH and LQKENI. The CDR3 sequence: CASSSDSNQPQHF. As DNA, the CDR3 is TGTGCCAGCTCATCGGACAGCAATCAGCCCCAGCATTTT.

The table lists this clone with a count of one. DNA for the CDR3: TGTGCCACCTTAGGGTCTAGCTCCTACAATGAGCAGTTCTTC. Protein product: CATLGSSSYNEQFF. V usage is TRBV2 and J usage is TRBJ2-1; D not resolved. The V end was cut by 10 bases, the J end by 0 bases, with 13 bases between. Germline-derived CDR1 and CDR2 are SNHLY and FYNNEI. The CDR3 loop spans 14 amino acids.

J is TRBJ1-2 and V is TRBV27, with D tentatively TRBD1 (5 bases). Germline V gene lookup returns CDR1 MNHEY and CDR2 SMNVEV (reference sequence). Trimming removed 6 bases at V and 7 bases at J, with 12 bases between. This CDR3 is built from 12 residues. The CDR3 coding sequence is TGTGCCAGCAGCCCCGGGGGGGGTGGCTACACCTTC. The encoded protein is CASSPGGGGYTF.

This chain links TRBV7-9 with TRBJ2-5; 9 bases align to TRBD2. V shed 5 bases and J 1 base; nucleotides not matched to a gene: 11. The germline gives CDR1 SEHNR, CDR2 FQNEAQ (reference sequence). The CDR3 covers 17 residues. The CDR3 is CASSLRWREGFQETQYF. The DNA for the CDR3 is TGTGCCAGCAGCCTCCGGTGGCGGGAGGGGTTCCAAGAGACCCAGTACTTC.

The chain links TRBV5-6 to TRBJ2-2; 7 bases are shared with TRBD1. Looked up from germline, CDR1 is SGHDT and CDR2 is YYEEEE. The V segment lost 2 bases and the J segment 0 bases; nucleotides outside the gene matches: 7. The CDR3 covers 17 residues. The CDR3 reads CASSFRQGAANTGELFF. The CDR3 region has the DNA TGTGCCAGCAGCTTCAGACAGGGCGCCGCGAACACCGGGGAGCTGTTTTTT.

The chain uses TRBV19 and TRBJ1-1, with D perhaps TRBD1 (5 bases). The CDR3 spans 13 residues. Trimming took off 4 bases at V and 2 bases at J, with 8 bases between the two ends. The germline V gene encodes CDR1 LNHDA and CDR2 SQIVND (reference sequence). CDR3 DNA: TGTGCCAGTAGTAATCAGGGAAACACTGAAGCTTTCTTT. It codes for CASSNQGNTEAFF.

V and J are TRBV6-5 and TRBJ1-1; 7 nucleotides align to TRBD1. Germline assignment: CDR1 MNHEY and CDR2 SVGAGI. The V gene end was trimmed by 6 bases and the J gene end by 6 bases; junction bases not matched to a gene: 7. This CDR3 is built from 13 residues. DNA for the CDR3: TGTGCCAGCAGCTTGACAGGGTTGGCTGAAGCTTTCTTT. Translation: CASSLTGLAEAFF.

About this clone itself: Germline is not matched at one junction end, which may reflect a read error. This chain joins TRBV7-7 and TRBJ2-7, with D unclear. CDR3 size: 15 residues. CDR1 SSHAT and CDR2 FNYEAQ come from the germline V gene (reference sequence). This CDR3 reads CASSLGAGPSYEQYF. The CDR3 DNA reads TGTGCTAGCAGCTTAGGCGCAGGACCATCCTACGAGCAGTACTTC.

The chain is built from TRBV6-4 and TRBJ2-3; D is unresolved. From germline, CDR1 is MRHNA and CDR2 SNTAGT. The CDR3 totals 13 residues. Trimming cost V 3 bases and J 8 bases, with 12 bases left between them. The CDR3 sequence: CASSEEKMGTQYF. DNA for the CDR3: TGTGCCAGCAGTGAGGAGAAAATGGGTACGCAGTATTTT.

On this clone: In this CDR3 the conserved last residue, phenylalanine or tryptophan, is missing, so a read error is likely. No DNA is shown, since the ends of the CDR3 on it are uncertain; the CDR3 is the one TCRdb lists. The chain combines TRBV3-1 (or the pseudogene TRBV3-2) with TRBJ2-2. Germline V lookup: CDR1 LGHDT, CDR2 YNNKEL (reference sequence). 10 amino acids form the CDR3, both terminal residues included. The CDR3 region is CASSAKHWIG.

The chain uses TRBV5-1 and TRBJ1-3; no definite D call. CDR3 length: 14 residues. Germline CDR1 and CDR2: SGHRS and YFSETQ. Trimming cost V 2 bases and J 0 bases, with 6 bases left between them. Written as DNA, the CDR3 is TGCGCCAGCAGCTTCGGCTTCTCTGGAAACACCATATATTTT. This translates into CASSFGFSGNTIYF.

The CDR3 region is CASSLGLLSLTDTQYF. The CDR3 region has the DNA TGTGCCAGCAGCCTTGGACTACTTTCCCTAACAGATACGCAGTATTTT. The chain couples TRBV11-2 to TRBJ2-3; D might be TRBD2 (6 bases). CDR3 length: 16 amino acids. Trimming shortened V by 5 bases and J by 3 bases, and 18 bases separated the two germline ends. Germline V gene lookup returns CDR1 SGHAT and CDR2 FQNNGV.

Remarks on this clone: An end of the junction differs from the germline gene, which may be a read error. DNA for the CDR3: TGCGCCAGCAGCCTGGATGGTTCCCAAGCCGGATCATTT. Its translation: CASSLDGSQAGSF. The rearrangement uses TRBV5-1 and TRBJ1-5, with D hard to call. This CDR3 spans 13 amino acids. Per germline, CDR1 SGHRS and CDR2 YFSETQ.

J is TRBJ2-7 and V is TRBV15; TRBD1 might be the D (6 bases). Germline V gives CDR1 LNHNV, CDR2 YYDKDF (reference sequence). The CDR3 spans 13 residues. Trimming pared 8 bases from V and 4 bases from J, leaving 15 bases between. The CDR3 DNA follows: TGTGCCACCTCATTCAGGGGACGGTACGAGCAGTACTTC. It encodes CATSFRGRYEQYF.

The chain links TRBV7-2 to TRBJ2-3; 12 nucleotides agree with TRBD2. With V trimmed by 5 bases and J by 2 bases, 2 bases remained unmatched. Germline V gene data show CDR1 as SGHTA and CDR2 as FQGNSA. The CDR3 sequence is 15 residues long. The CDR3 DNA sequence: TGTGCCAGCAGCCCTAGCGGGAGGGCCACAGATACGCAGTATTTT. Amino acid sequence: CASSPSGRATDTQYF.

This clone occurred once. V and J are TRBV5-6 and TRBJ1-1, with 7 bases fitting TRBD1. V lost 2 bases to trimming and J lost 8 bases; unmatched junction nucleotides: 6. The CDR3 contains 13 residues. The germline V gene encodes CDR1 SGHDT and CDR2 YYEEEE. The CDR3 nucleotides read TGTGCCAGCAGCTTCTTAACGACAGGGGAAGCTTTCTTT. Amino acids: CASSFLTTGEAFF.

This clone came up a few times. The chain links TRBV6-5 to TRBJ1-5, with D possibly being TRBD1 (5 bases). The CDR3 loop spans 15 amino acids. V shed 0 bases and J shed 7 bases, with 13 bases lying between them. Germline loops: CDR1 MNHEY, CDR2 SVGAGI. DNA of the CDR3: TGTGCCAGCAGTTACTCGATGGGGGGTGAGCAGCCCCAGCATTTT. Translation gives CASSYSMGGEQPQHF.

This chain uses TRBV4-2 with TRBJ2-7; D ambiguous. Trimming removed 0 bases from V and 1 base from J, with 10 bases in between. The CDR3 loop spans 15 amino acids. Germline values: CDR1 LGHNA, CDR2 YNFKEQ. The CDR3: CASSQDLSLSYEQYF. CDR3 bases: TGTGCCAGCAGCCAAGATCTTAGCCTTTCCTACGAGCAGTACTTC.

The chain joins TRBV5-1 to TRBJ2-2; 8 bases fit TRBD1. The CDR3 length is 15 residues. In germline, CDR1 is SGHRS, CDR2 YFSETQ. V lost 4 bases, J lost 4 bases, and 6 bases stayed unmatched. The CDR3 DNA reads TGCGCCAGCAGCCTGGACAGGGTGGCCACCGGGGAGCTGTTTTTT. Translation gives CASSLDRVATGELFF.